The 5 T cell receptor beta chains reported below all come from one sample, sequenced in a study of read filtering for tumor transcriptome and immune sequencing. This library used around 400 ng RNA and molecular barcoded adaptors spanning alpha/delta and beta/gamma chains. TCRdb re-analysed the reads in MiXCR, keeping a single row per CDR3 protein. This table holds 90,000 or so distinct CDR3 sequences, roughly 21% found once. The sample was a population of CD138-negative cells sorted from bone marrow. These TCRs come from a donor over 35 with multiple myeloma.

This clonotype was recorded at least ten times. The rearrangement uses TRBV5-1 and TRBJ2-2; weak D call: TRBD1 (5 bases). Germline CDR1 is SGHRS and CDR2 is YFSETQ. This CDR3 spans 14 amino acids. V lost 3 bases, J lost 1 base, and 7 bases lay in between. CDR3 in DNA: TGCGCCAGCAGCTCGACAGTGAACACCGGGGAGCTGTTTTTT. Translated: CASSSTVNTGELFF.

This clonotype was seen repeatedly, ten times or more. The chain uses TRBV5-1 and TRBJ2-5; D remains unclear. The germline CDR1 and CDR2 sequences are SGHRS and YFSETQ. CDR3 length: 14 residues. The V gene lost 0 bases and the J gene lost 2 bases, with 8 bases spanning the gap. In nucleotides, the CDR3 is TGCGCCAGCAGCTTGGGGAATACGCAAGAGACCCAGTACTTC. Translated: CASSLGNTQETQYF.

The chain carries TRBV7-9 and TRBJ2-7; 9 bases align to TRBD1. V lost 5 bases and J lost 0; bases outside the gene matches: 8. The V gene's germline CDR1 is SEHNR and CDR2 FQNEAQ (reference sequence). This CDR3 has 16 amino acids. The CDR3: CASSGTGQGNSYEQYF. CDR3 sequence (DNA): TGTGCCAGCAGCGGTACCGGACAGGGGAACTCCTACGAGCAGTACTTC.

The J gene is TRBJ1-4, the V gene TRBV18; D call uncertain. Per the germline V gene, CDR1 is KGHSH and CDR2 is LQKENI. The V end lost 1 base, the J end lost 5 bases, and 8 bases lay between the germline ends. There are 14 residues in the CDR3. The CDR3 nucleotides read TGTGCCAGCTCACCACAGGGTAGGAATGAAAAACTGTTTTTT. The encoded protein is CASSPQGRNEKLFF.

This clonotype was observed at least ten times. The chain couples TRBV5-6 to TRBJ2-7; perhaps D is TRBD1 or TRBD2 (5 bases each). The CDR3 is 16 residues long. The V gene lost 0 bases and the J gene lost 2 bases, with 15 bases spanning the gap. Germline-derived CDR1 and CDR2 are SGHDT and YYEEEE. CDR3 region: CASSLVPGTGTYEQYF. Written as DNA, the CDR3 is TGTGCCAGCAGCTTGGTTCCGGGGACGGGTACCTACGAGCAGTACTTC.